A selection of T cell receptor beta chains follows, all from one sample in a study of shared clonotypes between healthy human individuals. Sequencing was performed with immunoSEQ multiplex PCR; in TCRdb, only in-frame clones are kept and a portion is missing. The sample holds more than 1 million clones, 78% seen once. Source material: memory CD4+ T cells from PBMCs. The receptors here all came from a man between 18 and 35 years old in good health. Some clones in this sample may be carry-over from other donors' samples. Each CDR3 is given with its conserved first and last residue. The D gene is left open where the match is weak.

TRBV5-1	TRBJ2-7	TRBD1	CASSLRDRHYEQYF
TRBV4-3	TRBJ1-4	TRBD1	CASSQRLRGDEKLFF
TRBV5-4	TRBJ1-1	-	CASSLRGGRNTEAFF
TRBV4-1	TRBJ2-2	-	CASSSRVGGGNTGELFF
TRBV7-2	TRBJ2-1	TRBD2	CASGTSGRTEQFF
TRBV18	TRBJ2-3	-	CASSPGSTDTQYF
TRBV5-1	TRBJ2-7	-	CASSLSGYEQYF
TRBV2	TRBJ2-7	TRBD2	CASRPGLAGAVYEQYF
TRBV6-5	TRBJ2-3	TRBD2	CASSWSSGSTTDTQYF
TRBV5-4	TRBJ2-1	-	CASSSQSGSNEQFF
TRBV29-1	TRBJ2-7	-	CSVEGAGRYEQYF
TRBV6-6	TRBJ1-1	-	CASSYREGNTEAFF
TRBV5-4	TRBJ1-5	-	CASSLAGANQPQHF
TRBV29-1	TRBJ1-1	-	CSVGFLTSTEAFF
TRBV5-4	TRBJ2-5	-	CASSFRSEETQYF